The 15 T cell receptor beta chains reported below all come from one sample, sequenced in a study of blood T cell repertoires in COVID-19. TCRdb's copy holds only in-frame clones and misses some; the assay was immunoSEQ multiplex PCR. This table has some 250,000 clones, approximately 83% appearing once. The source material was peripheral blood. The receptors shown here come from a woman in her 30s who had recovered from COVID-19.

The chain couples TRBV7-2 to TRBJ1-2; no clear D. The CDR3 totals 13 residues. The germline CDR1 and CDR2 sequences are SGHTA and FQGNSA. V lost 0 bases, J lost 9 bases, and 11 bases lay in between. For the CDR3, the DNA is TGTGCCAGCAGCTTAGCCACAGCCGGGAGCTACACCTTC. Translation gives CASSLATAGSYTF. The full variable domain, rest sourced from reference TRBV7-2 and TRBJ1-2, is GAGVSQSPSNKVTEKGKDVELRCDPISGHTALYWYRQSLGQGLEFLIYFQGNSAPDKSGLPSDRFSAERTGGSVSTLTIQRTQQEDSAVYLCASSLATAGSYTFGSGTRLTVV.

V usage is TRBV7-6 and J usage is TRBJ2-5; 11 bases agree with TRBD1. After removal of 5 bases from V and 4 bases from J, the junction contained 15 bases not matched to a gene. The CDR3 consists of 18 residues. CDR1 is SGHVS, CDR2 FNYEAQ, per germline. DNA of the CDR3: TGTGCCAGCAGCCCGCAGCCCCCGGGGACAGGGGGTGGAGAGACCCAGTACTTC. Its protein is CASSPQPPGTGGGETQYF.

The chain recombines TRBV10-2 with TRBJ2-7; 8 positions match TRBD1. V was pared by 2 bases and J by 3 bases, with 0 bases of the junction left unmatched. Per germline, CDR1 WSHSY and CDR2 SAAADI. The CDR3 runs to 13 residues. CDR3 in DNA: TGCGCCAGCAGTGAGACAGGGGGCTACGAGCAGTACTTC. Amino acid sequence: CASSETGGYEQYF.

The V call is TRBV6-1, the J call TRBJ2-3; 11 nucleotides line up with TRBD1. CDR3 size: 15 residues. Trimming cost V 1 base and J 8 bases; bases outside gene matches: 5. Germline V gene data show CDR1 as MNHNS and CDR2 as SASEGT. The CDR3 DNA is TGTGCCAGCAGTGAAGGTCGGGACAGGGGGACTACGCAGTATTTT. The encoded protein is CASSEGRDRGTTQYF.

This chain uses TRBV7-9 with TRBJ2-3; TRBD2 agrees at 10 bases. V was pared by 5 bases and J by 2 bases, with 7 bases of the junction left unmatched. CDR3 length equals 16 residues. CDR1 and CDR2 (germline): SEHNR, FQNEAQ (reference sequence). As DNA, the CDR3 is TGTGCCAGCAGCCCTACGACTAGCGGGTTCACAGATACGCAGTATTTT. Protein sequence: CASSPTTSGFTDTQYF.

This clone has only a few counts. The chain combines TRBV24-1 with TRBJ1-5, with D possibly TRBD1 on 5 matching bases. Germline lookup yields CDR1 KGHDR and CDR2 SFDVKD. The CDR3 extends over 14 amino acids. V was pared by 5 bases and J by 0 bases, with 7 bases between. The CDR3 DNA reads as TGTGCCACCAGTGGACAGTCTAGCAATCAGCCCCAGCATTTT. Protein: CATSGQSSNQPQHF.

The chain's CDR3 is CASVPSGEDTQYF. The CDR3 DNA sequence: TGTGCCAGTGTGCCTAGCGGGGAGGATACGCAGTATTTT. The chain combines TRBV2 with TRBJ2-3; 9 bases are a match to TRBD2. The CDR3 totals 13 residues. Losses at the gene ends were 9 bases for V and 6 bases for J; bases not matched to a gene: 7. CDR1 and CDR2 from the germline V gene are SNHLY and FYNNEI.

This clone has only one observation. V gene TRBV27 combines with J gene TRBJ2-1; 12 bases agree with TRBD2. Trimming took 3 bases from V and 0 from J; bases not matched to a gene: 6. This CDR3 has 18 residues. Germline V gene data show CDR1 as MNHEY and CDR2 as SMNVEV (reference sequence). This chain's CDR3 is CASSFPSGGANSYNEQFF. Written as DNA, the CDR3 is TGTGCCAGCAGTTTCCCTAGCGGGGGGGCAAACTCCTACAATGAGCAGTTCTTC.

The chain employs TRBV7-9 and TRBJ1-2; no definite D call. In germline, CDR1 is SEHNR, CDR2 FQNEAQ (reference sequence). The V gene lost 1 base and the J gene lost 8 bases, with 8 bases spanning the gap. The CDR3 length is 12 residues. The CDR3 region has the DNA TGTGCCAGCAGCTTAGGTTTCAGGGGCTACACCTTC. Translating gives CASSLGFRGYTF.

The chain links TRBV29-1 to TRBJ2-3; perhaps TRBD1 as D (5 bases). CDR1 is SQVTM and CDR2 is ANQGSEA in the germline V gene. V was trimmed by 2 bases and J by 3 bases, leaving 9 bases between them. The CDR3 is 13 amino acids. The CDR3, as DNA: TGCAGCGTTGAACAGGGTGGGACAGATACGCAGTATTTT. Its translation is CSVEQGGTDTQYF.

Here the CDR3 DNA reads TGTGCCAGCAGCCAAGATCCTAGGAGCACAGATACGCAGTATTTT. Its translation is CASSQDPRSTDTQYF. The chain is built from TRBV3-1 (or the pseudogene TRBV3-2) and TRBJ2-3, with D unresolved. V gave up 0 bases and J gave up 0 bases, with 7 bases separating them. CDR3 length: 15 residues. The germline CDR1 and CDR2 sequences are LGHDT and YNNKEL (reference sequence).

A single count supports this clone. V usage is TRBV19 and J usage is TRBJ2-5; D is unresolved. The CDR3 is made up of 14 amino acids. In germline, CDR1 is LNHDA, CDR2 SQIVND (reference sequence). V lost 3 bases, J lost 2 bases, and 10 bases lay in between. DNA of the CDR3: TGTGCCAGTAGTATTTCTAGAAGACAAGAGACCCAGTACTTC. Protein: CASSISRRQETQYF.

The chain is built from TRBV19 and TRBJ1-2, with D hard to call. CDR3 length: 14 amino acids. Trimming took off 8 bases at V and 0 bases at J, with 13 bases between the two ends. CDR1 and CDR2 from the germline V gene are LNHDA and SQIVND (reference sequence). CDR3 sequence reads: CASLGGRSNYGYTF. In nucleotides, the CDR3 is TGTGCCAGTCTTGGAGGGCGCTCTAACTATGGCTACACCTTC.

The chain combines TRBV13 with TRBJ2-3, with TRBD2 matching over 9 bases. The length of the CDR3 is 16 residues. CDR1 is PRHDT and CDR2 is FYEKMQ in the germline V gene (reference sequence). The junction had 13 bases not matched to a gene; V was cut back by 8 bases and J by 4 bases. CDR3 amino acids: CASHPAAGGAADTQYF. CDR3 in DNA: TGTGCCAGCCACCCCGCTGCGGGGGGGGCGGCAGATACGCAGTATTTT.

This chain connects TRBV4-2 to TRBJ2-3; the D gene is possibly TRBD2 (7 bases). The V gene lost 4 bases and the J gene lost 0 bases, with 14 bases spanning the gap. The germline CDR1 and CDR2 sequences are LGHNA and YNFKEQ. The CDR3 has 16 residues. The CDR3 region has the DNA TGTGCCAGCAGCCCCCTAGGGGGGGGAAGCACAGATACGCAGTATTTT. Protein product: CASSPLGGGSTDTQYF.